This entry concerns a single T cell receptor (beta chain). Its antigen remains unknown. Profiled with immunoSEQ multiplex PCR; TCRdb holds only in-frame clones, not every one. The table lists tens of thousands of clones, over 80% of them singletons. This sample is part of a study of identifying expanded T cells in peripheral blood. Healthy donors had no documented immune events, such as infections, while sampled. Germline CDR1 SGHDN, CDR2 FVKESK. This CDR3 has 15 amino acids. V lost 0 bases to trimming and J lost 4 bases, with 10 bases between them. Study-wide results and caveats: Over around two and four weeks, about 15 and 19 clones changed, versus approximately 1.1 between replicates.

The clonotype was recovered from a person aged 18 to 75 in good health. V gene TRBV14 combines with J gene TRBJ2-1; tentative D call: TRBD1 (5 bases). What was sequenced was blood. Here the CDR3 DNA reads TGTGCCAGCAGCCAAGATGTTAGGACATACAATGAGCAGTTCTTC. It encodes CASSQDVRTYNEQFF.